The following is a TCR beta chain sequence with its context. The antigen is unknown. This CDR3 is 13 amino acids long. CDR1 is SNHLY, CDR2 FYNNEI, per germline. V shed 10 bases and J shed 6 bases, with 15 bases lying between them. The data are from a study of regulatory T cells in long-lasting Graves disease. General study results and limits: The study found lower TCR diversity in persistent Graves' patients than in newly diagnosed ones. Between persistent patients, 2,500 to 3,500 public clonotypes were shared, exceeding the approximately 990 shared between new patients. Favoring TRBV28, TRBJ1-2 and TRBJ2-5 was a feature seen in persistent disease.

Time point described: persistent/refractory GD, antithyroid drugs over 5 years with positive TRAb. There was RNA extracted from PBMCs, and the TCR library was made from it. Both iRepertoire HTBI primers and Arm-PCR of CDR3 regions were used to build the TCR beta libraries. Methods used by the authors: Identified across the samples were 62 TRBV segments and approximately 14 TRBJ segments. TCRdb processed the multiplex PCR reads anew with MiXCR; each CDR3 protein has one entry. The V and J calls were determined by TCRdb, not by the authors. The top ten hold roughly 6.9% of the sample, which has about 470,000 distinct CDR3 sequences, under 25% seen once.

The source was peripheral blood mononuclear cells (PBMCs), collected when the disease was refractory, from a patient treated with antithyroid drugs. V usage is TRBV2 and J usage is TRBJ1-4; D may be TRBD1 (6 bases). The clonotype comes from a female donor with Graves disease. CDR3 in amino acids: CATRRDTDEKLFF. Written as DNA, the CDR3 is TGTGCCACCCGCCGGGACACCGATGAAAAACTGTTTTTT.